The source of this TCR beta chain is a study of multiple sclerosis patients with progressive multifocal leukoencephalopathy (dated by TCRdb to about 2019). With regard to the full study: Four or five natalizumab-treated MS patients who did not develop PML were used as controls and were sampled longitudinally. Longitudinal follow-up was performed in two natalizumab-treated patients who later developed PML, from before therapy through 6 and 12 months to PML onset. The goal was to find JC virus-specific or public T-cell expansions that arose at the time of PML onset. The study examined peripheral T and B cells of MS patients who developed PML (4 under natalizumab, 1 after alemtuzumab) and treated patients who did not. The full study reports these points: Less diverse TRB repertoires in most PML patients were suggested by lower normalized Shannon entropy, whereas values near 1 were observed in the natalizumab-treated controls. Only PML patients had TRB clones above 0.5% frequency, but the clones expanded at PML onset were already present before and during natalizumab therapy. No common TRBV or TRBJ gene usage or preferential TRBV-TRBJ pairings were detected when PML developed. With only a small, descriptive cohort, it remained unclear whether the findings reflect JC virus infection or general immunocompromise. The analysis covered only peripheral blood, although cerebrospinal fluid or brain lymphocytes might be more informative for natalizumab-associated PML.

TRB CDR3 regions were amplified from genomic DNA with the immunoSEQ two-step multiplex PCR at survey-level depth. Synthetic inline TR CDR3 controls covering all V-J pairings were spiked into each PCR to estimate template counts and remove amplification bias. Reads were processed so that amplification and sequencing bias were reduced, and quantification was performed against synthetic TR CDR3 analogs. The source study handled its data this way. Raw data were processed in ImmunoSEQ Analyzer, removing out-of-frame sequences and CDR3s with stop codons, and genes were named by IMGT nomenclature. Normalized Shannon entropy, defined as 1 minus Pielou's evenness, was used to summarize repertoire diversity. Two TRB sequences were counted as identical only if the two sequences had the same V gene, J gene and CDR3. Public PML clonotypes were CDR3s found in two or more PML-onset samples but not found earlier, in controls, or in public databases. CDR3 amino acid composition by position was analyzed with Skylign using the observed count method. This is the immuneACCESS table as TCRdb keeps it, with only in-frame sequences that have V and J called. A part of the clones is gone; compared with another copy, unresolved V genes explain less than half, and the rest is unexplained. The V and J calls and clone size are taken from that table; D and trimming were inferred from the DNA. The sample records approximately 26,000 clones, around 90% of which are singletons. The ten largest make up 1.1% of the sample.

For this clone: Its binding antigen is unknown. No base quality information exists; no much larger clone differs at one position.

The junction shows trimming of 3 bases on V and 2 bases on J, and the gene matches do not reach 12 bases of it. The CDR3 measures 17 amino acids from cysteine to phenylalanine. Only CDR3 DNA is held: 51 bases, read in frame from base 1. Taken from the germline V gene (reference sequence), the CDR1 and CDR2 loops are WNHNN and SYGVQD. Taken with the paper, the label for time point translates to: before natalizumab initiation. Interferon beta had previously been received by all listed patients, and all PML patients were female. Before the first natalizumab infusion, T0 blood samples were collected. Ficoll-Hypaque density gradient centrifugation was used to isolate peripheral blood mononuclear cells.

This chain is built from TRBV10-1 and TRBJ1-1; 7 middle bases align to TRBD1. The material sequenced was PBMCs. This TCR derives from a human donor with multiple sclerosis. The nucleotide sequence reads TGCGCCAGCAGTGACTCTCGGCTTGGGACAGCTAACACTGAAGCTTTCTTT. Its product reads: CASSDSRLGTANTEAFF.